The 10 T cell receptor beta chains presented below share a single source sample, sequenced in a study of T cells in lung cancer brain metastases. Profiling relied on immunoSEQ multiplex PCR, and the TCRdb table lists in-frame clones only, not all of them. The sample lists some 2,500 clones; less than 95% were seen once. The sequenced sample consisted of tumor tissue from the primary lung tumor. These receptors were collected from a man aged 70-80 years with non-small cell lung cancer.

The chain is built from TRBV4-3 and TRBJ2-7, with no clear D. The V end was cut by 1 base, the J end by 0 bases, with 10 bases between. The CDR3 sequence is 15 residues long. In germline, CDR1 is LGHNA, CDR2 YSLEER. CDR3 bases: TGCGCCAGCAGCCAAGGGGTCCTTTCCTCCTACGAGCAGTACTTC. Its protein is CASSQGVLSSYEQYF.

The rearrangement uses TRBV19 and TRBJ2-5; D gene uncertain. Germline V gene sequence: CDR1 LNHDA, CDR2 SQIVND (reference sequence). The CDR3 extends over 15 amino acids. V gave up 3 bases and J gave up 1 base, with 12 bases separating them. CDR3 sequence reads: CASSIGNGPQETQYF. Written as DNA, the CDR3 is TGTGCCAGTAGTATTGGGAACGGGCCCCAAGAGACCCAGTACTTC.

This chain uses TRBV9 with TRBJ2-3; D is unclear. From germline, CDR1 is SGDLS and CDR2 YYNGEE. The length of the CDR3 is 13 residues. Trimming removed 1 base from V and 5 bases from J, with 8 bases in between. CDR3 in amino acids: CASSVSFRDTQYF. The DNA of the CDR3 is TGTGCCAGCAGCGTAAGTTTCCGAGATACGCAGTATTTT. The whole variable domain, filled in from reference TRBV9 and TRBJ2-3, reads DSGVTQTPKHLITATGQRVTLRCSPRSGDLSVYWYQQSLDQGLQFLIQYYNGEERAKGNILERFSAQQFPDLHSELNLSSLELGDSALYFCASSVSFRDTQYFGPGTRLTVL.

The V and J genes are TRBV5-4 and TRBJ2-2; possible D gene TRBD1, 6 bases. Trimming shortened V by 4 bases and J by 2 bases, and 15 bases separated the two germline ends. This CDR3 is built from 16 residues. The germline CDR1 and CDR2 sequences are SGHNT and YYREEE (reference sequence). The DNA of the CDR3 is TGTGCCAGCAGCCCAGGGGCAGGCGGTAACACCGGGGAGCTGTTTTTT. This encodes CASSPGAGGNTGELFF. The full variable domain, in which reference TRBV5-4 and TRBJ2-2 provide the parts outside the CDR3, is ETGVTQSPTHLIKTRGQQVTLRCSSQSGHNTVSWYQQALGQGPQFIFQYYREEENGRGNFPPRFSGLQFPNYSSELNVNALELDDSALYLCASSPGAGGNTGELFFGEGSRLTVL.

The CDR3 DNA sequence: TGTGCCAGCAGCCTGACGGGGGGAGGGGGTGGCTACACCTTC. This translates into CASSLTGGGGGYTF. The chain combines TRBV4-2 with TRBJ1-2, with D maybe TRBD1 (6 bases). Germline CDR1 is LGHNA and CDR2 is YNFKEQ. CDR3 size: 14 residues. The V end was cut by 4 bases, the J end by 7 bases, with 16 bases between.

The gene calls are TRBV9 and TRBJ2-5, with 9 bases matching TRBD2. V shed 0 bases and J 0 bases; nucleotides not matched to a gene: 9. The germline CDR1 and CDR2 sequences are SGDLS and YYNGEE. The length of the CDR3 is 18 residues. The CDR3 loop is CASSVGVAAGGYQETQYF. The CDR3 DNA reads TGTGCCAGCAGCGTAGGGGTGGCGGCGGGAGGGTACCAAGAGACCCAGTACTTC.

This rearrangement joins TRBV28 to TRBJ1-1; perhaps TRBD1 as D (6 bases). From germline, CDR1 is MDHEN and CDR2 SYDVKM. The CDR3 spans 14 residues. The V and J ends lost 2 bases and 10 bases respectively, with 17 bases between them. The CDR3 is CASSLVGQGGGAFF. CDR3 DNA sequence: TGTGCCAGCAGTTTAGTAGGGCAGGGAGGGGGAGCTTTCTTT.

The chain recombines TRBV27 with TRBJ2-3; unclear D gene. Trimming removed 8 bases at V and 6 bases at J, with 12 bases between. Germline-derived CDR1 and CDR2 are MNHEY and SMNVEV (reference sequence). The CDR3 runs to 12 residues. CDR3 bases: TGTGCCAGCTCGTACCGCCCGGATACGCAGTATTTT. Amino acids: CASSYRPDTQYF.

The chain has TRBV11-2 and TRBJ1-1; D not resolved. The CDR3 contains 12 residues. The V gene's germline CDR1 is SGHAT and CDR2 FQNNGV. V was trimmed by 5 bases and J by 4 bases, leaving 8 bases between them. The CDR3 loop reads CASSDIGTEAFF. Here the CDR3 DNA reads TGTGCCAGCAGCGACATCGGCACTGAAGCTTTCTTT.

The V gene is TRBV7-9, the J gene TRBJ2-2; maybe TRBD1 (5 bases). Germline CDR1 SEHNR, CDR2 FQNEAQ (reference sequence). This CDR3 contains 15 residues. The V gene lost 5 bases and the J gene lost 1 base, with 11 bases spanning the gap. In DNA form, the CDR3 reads TGTGCCAGCAGCCCTCCAGGGATGAACACCGGGGAGCTGTTTTTT. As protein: CASSPPGMNTGELFF.